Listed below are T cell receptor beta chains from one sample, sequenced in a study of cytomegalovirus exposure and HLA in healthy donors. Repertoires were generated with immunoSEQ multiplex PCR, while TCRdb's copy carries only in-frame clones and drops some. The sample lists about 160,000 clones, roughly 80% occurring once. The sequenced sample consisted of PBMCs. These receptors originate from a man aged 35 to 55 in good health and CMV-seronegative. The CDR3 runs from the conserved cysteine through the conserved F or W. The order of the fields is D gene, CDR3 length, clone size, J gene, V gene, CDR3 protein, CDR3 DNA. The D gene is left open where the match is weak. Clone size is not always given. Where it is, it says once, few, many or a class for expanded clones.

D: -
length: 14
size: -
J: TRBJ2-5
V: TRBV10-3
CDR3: CAISRGQIQETQYF
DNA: TGTGCCATCAGCCGAGGACAGATCCAAGAGACCCAGTACTTC

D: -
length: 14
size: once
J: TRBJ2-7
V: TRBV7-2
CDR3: CASSFGGLGYEQYF
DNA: TGTGCCAGCAGCTTCGGGGGTTTAGGCTACGAGCAGTACTTC

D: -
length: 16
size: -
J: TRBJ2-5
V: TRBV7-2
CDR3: CASSPWGAQGRETQYF
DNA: TGTGCCAGCAGCCCATGGGGGGCACAGGGGAGGGAGACCCAGTACTTC

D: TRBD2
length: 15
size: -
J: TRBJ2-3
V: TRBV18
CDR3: CASSPKPSGNHTQYF
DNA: TGTGCCAGCTCACCAAAACCTAGCGGGAACCATACGCAGTATTTT

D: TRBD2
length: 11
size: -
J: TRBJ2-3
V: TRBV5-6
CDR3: CASTRGGVWDF
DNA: TGTGCCAGCACCCGGGGGGGCGTTTGGGATTTT

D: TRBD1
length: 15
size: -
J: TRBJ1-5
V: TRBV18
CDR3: CASSPDRGVGQPQHF
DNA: TGTGCCAGCTCTCCCGACAGGGGGGTCGGTCAGCCCCAGCATTTT

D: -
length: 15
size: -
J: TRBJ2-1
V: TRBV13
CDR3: CASSPGGGYYNEQFF
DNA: TGTGCCAGCAGCCCGGGGGGCGGCTACTACAATGAGCAGTTCTTC

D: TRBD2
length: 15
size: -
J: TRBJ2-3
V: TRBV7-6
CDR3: CASSPLAGGSDTQYF
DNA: TGTGCCAGCAGCCCGTTAGCGGGGGGCTCAGATACGCAGTATTTT

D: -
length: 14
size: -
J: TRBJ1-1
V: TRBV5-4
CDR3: CASSLAQGYTEAFF
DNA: TGTGCCAGCAGCTTGGCCCAGGGGTATACTGAAGCTTTCTTT

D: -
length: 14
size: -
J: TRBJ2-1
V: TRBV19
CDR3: CASSDAGLYNEQFF
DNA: TGTGCCAGTAGTGACGCGGGGCTGTATAATGAGCAGTTCTTC

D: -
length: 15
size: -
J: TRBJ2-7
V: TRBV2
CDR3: CASHPRLGEVHEQYF
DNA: TGTGCCAGTCATCCAAGACTAGGGGAGGTGCACGAGCAGTACTTC

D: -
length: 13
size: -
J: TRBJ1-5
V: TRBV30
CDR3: CAWAEGDNQPQHF
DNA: TGTGCCTGGGCCGAGGGGGATAATCAGCCCCAGCATTTT

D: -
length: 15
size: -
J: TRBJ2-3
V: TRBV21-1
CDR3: CASSKGDGEADTQYF
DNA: TGTGCCAGCAGCAAAGGGGACGGGGAGGCAGATACGCAGTATTTT

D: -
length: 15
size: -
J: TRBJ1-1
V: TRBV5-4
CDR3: CASSTEQGGGTEAFF
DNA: TGTGCCAGCAGCACCGAACAGGGTGGGGGCACTGAAGCTTTCTTT

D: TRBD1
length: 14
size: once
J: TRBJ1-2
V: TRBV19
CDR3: CATAGDRMLDGYTF
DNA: TGTGCCACCGCTGGGGACAGGATGTTGGATGGCTACACCTTC

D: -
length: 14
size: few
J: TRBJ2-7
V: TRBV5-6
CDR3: CASSLAYRTYEQYF
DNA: TGTGCCAGCAGCTTGGCCTACAGGACCTACGAGCAGTACTTC

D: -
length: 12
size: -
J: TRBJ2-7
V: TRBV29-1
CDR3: CSVGGPAGEQYF
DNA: TGCAGCGTGGGGGGACCGGCGGGCGAGCAGTACTTC

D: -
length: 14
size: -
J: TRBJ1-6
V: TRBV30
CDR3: CAWSTPGANSPLHF
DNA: TGTGCCTGGAGCACCCCGGGAGCTAATTCACCCCTCCACTTT

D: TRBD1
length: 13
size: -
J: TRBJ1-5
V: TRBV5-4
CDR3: CASSRDRDQPQHF
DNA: TGTGCCAGCAGCCGCGACAGGGATCAGCCCCAGCATTTT

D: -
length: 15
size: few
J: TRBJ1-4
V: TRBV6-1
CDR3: CASSGSGVRDEKLFF
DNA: TGTGCCAGCAGTGGATCGGGGGTTAGGGATGAAAAACTGTTTTTT

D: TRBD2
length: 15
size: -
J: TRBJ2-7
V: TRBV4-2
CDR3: CASSQRTGTIYEQYF
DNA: TGTGCCAGCAGCCAACGGACCGGGACTATCTACGAGCAGTACTTC

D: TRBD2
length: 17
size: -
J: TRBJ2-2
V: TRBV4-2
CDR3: CASSQDGVSGGAGELFF
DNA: TGTGCCAGCAGCCAAGACGGTGTCAGCGGGGGGGCCGGGGAGCTGTTTTTT

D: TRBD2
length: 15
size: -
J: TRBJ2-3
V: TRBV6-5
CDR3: CASSLAGGSTDTQYF
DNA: TGTGCCAGCAGTCTAGCGGGGGGGAGCACAGATACGCAGTATTTT

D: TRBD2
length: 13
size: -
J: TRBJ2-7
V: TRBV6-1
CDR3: CASVSGDSYEQYF
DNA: TGTGCCAGCGTTAGCGGGGACTCCTACGAGCAGTACTTC

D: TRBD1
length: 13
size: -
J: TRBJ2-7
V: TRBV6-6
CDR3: CASSRDRAYEQYF
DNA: TGTGCCAGCAGCCGTGACAGGGCCTACGAGCAGTACTTC

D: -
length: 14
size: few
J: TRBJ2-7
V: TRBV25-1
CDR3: CASTGQTVGREQYF
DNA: TGTGCCAGCACCGGACAGACAGTGGGCCGCGAGCAGTACTTC

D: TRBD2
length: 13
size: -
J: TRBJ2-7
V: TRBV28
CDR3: CASRGTSGYEQYF
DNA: TGTGCCAGCAGGGGGACTAGCGGCTACGAGCAGTACTTC